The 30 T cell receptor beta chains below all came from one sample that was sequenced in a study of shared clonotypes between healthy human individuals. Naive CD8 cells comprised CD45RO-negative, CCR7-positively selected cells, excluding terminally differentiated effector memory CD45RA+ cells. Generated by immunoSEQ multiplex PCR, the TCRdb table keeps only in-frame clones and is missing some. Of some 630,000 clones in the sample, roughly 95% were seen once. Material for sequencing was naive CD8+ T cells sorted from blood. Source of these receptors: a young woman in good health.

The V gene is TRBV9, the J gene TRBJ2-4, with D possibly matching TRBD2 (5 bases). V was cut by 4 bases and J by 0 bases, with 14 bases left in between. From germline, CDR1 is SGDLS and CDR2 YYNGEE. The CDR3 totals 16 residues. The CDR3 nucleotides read TGTGCCAGCAGCCCCTCGGGAAATCTAGCCAAAAACATTCAGTACTTC. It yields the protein CASSPSGNLAKNIQYF.

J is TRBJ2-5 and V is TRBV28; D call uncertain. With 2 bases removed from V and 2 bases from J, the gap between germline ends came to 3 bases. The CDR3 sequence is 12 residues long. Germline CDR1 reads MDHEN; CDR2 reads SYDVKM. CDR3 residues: CASSLQQETQYF. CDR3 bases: TGTGCCAGCAGTTTACAGCAAGAGACCCAGTACTTC. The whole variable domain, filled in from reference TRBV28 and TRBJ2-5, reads DVKVTQSSRYLVKRTGEKVFLECVQDMDHENMFWYRQDPGLGLRLIYFSYDVKMKEKGDIPEGYSVSREKKERFSLILESASTNQTSMYLCASSLQQETQYFGPGTRLLVL.

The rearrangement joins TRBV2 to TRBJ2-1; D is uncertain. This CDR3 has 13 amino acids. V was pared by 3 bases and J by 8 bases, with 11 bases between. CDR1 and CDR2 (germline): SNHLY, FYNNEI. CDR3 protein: CASSDPDLHEQFF. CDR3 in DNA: TGTGCCAGCAGTGATCCCGACCTCCATGAGCAGTTCTTC.

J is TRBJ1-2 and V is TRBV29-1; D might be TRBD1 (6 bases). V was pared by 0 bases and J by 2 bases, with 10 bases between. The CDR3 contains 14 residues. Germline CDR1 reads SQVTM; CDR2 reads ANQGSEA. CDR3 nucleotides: TGCAGCGTTGAAGATGGGACACGGAACTATGGCTACACCTTC. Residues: CSVEDGTRNYGYTF.

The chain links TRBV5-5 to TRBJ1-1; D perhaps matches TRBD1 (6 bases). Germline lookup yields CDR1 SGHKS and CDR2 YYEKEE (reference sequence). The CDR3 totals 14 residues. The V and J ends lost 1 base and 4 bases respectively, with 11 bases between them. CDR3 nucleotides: TGTGCCAGCAGCTTGTCACAGGGTTTCACTGAAGCTTTCTTT. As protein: CASSLSQGFTEAFF.

The DNA for the CDR3 is TGCAGCGTTGATGTTCCCCTGGAGACCCAGTACTTC. Protein: CSVDVPLETQYF. The rearrangement joins TRBV29-1 to TRBJ2-5; D not resolved. The length of the CDR3 is 12 residues. Per the germline V gene, CDR1 is SQVTM and CDR2 is ANQGSEA. The ends were cut back, 3 bases at V and 5 bases at J, with 10 bases in the middle. Full variable domain (missing parts from reference TRBV29-1 and TRBJ2-5): SAVISQKPSRDICQRGTSLTIQCQVDSQVTMMFWYRQQPGQSLTLIATANQGSEATYESGFVIDKFPISRPNLTFSTLTVSNMSPEDSSIYLCSVDVPLETQYFGPGTRLLVL.

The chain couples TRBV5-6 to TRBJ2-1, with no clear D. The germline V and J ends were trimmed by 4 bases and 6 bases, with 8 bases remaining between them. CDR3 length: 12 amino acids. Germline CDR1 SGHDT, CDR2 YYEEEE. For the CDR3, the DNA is TGTGCCAGCAGCCCGACACCCAATGAGCAGTTCTTC. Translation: CASSPTPNEQFF.

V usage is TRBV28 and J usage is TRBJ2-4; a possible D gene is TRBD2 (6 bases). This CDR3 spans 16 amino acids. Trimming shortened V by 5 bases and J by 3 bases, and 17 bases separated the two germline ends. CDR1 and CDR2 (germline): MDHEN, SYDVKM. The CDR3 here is CASSTPPSEDKNIQYF. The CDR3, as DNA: TGTGCCAGCAGTACCCCGCCTAGCGAGGACAAAAACATTCAGTACTTC.

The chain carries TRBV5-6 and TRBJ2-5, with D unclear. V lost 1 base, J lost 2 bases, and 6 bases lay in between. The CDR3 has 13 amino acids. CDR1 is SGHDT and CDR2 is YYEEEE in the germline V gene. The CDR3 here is CASSLQSQETQYF. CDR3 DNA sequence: TGTGCCAGCAGCTTGCAGAGTCAAGAGACCCAGTACTTC. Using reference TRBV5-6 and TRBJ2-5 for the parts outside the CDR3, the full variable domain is DAGVTQSPTHLIKTRGQQVTLRCSPKSGHDTVSWYQQALGQGPQFIFQYYEEEERQRGNFPDRFSGHQFPNYSSELNVNALLLGDSALYLCASSLQSQETQYFGPGTRLLVL.

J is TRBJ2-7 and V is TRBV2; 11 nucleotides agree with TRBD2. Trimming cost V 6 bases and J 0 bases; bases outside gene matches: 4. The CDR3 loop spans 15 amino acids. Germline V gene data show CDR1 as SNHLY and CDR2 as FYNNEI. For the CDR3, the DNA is TGTGCCAGCAGGGCCCTAGCGGGAGGCTCCTACGAGCAGTACTTC. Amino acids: CASRALAGGSYEQYF. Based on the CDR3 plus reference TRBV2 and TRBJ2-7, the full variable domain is EPEVTQTPSHQVTQMGQEVILRCVPISNHLYFYWYRQILGQKVEFLVSFYNNEISEKSEIFDDQFSVERPDGSNFTLKIRSTKLEDSAMYFCASRALAGGSYEQYFGPGTRLTVT.

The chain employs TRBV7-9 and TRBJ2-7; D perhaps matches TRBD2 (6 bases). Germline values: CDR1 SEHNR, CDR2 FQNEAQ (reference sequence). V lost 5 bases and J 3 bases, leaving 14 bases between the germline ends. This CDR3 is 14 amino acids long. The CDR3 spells CASSGRDWDYEQYF. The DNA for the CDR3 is TGTGCCAGCAGCGGCCGGGACTGGGACTACGAGCAGTACTTC.

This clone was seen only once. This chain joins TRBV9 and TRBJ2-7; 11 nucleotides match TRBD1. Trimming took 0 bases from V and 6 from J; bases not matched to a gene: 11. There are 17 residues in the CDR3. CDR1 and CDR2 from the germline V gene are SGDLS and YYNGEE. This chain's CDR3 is CASSVGGQGALEGEQYF. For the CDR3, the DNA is TGTGCCAGCAGCGTAGGAGGACAGGGGGCTTTAGAGGGCGAGCAGTACTTC.

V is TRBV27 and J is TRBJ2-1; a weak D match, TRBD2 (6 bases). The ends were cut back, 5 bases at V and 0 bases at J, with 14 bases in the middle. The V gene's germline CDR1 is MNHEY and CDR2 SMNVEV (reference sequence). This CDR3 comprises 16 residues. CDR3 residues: CASSPMTRGSYNEQFF. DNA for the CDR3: TGTGCCAGCAGTCCCATGACTAGAGGCTCCTACAATGAGCAGTTCTTC.

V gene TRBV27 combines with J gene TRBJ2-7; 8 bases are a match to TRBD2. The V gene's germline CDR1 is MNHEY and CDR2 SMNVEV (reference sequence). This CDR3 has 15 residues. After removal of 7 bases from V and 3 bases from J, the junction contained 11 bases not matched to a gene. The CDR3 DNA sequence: TGTGCCAGCAAAGTAACAGCGGGAGCCATCTACGAGCAGTACTTC. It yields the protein CASKVTAGAIYEQYF.

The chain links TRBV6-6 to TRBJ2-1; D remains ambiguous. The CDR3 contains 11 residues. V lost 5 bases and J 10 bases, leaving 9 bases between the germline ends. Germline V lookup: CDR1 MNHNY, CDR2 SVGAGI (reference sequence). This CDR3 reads CASSPASEQFF. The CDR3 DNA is TGTGCCAGCAGTCCCGCCAGCGAGCAGTTCTTC.

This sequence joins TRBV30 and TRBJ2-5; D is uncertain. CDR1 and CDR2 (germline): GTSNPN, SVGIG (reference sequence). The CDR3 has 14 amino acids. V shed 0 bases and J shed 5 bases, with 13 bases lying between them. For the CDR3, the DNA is TGTGCCTGGAGTGTACGTAATCTGGAGGAGACCCAGTACTTC. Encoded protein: CAWSVRNLEETQYF.

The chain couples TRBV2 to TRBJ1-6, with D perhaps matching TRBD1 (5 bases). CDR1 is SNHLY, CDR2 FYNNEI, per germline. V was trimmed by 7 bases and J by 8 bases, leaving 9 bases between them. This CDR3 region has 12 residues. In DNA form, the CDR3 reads TGTGCCAGCATTTCGGGGGATTCACCCCTCCACTTT. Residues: CASISGDSPLHF.

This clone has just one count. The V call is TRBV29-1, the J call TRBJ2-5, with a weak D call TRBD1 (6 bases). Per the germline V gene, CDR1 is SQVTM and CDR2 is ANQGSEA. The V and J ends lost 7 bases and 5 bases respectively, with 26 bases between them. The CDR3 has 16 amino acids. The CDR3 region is CSALGLLAVGAETQYF. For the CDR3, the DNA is TGCAGCGCCTTAGGTTTGTTGGCCGTGGGGGCGGAGACCCAGTACTTC.

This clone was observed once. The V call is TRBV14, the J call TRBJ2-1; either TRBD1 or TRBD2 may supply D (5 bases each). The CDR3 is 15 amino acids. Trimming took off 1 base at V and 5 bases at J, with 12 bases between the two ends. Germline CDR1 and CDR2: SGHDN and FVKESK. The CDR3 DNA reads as TGTGCCAGCAGCCAAGCGGGACGGAATGACAATGAGCAGTTCTTC. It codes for CASSQAGRNDNEQFF. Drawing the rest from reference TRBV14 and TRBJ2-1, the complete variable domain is EAGVTQFPSHSVIEKGQTVTLRCDPISGHDNLYWYRRVMGKEIKFLLHFVKESKQDESGMPNNRFLAERTGGTYSTLKVQPAELEDSGVYFCASSQAGRNDNEQFFGPGTRLTVL.

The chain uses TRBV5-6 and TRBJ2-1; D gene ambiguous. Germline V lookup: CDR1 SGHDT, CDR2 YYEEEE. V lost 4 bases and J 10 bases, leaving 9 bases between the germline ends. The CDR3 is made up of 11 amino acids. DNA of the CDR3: TGTGCCAGCAGCCAAATTGCCGAGCAGTTCTTC. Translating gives CASSQIAEQFF.

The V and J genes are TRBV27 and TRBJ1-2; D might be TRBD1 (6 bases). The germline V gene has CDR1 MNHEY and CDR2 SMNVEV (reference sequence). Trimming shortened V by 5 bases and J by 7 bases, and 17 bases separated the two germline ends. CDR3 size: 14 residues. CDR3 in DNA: TGTGCCAGCAGTACAGGGTCGGGGTCAGGTGGCTACACCTTC. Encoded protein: CASSTGSGSGGYTF.

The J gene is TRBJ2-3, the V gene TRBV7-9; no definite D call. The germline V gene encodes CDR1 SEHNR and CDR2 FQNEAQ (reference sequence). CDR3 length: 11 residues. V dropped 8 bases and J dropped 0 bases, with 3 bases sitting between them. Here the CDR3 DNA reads TGTGCCAGCGAAAGCACAGATACGCAGTATTTT. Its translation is CASESTDTQYF.

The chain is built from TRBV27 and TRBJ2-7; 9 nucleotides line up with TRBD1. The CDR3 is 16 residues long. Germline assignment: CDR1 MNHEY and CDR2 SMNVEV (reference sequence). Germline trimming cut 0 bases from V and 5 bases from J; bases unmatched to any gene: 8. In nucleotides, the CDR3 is TGTGCCAGCAGTTTATCGCCAGGGACAGGGTTCAACGAGCAGTACTTC. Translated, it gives CASSLSPGTGFNEQYF.

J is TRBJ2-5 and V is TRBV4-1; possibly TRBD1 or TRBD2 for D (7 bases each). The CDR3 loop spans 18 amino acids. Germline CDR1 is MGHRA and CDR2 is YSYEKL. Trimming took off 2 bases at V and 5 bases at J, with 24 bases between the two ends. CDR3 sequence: CASSQQAAGGAWAETQYF. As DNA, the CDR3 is TGCGCCAGCAGCCAACAAGCGGCAGGGGGGGCCTGGGCTGAGACCCAGTACTTC.

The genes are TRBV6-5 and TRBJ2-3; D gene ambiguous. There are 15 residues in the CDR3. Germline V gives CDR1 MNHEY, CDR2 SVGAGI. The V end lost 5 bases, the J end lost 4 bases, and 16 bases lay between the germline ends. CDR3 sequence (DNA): TGTGCCAGCAGTCAAACCCTCGGGTGGGCAGATACGCAGTATTTT. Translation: CASSQTLGWADTQYF.

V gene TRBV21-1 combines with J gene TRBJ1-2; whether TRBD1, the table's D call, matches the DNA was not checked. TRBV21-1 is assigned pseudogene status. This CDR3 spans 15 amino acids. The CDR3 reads CASSNPAGTNYGYTF. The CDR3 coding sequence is TGTGCCAGCAGCAATCCGGCAGGGACTAACTATGGCTACACCTTC.

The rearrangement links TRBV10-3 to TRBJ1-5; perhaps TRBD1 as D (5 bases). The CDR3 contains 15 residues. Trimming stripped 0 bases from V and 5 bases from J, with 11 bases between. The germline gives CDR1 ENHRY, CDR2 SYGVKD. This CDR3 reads CAISESLGADQPQHF. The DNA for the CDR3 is TGTGCCATCAGTGAGTCATTAGGGGCGGATCAGCCCCAGCATTTT.

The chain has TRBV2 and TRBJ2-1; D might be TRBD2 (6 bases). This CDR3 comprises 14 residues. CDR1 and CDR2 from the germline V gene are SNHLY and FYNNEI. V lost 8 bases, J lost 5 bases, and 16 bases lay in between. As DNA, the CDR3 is TGTGCCAGCCATTATAGCGGTGAGGACAATGAGCAGTTCTTC. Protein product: CASHYSGEDNEQFF. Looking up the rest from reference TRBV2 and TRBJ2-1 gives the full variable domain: EPEVTQTPSHQVTQMGQEVILRCVPISNHLYFYWYRQILGQKVEFLVSFYNNEISEKSEIFDDQFSVERPDGSNFTLKIRSTKLEDSAMYFCASHYSGEDNEQFFGPGTRLTVL.

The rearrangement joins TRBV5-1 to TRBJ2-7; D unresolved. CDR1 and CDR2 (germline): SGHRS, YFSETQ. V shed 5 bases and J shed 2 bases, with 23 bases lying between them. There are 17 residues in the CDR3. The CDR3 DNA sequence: TGCGCCAGCAGTTCTTGGTTTGCGGACCTTTCAACCTACGAGCAGTACTTC. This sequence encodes CASSSWFADLSTYEQYF.

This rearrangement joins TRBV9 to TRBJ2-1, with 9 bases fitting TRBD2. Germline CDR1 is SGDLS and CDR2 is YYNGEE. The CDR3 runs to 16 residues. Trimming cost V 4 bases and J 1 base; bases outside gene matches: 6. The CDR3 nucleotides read TGTGCCAGCAGCCCCGGGGGACTAGCATCCTACAATGAGCAGTTCTTC. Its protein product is CASSPGGLASYNEQFF. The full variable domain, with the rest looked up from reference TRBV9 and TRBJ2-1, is DSGVTQTPKHLITATGQRVTLRCSPRSGDLSVYWYQQSLDQGLQFLIQYYNGEERAKGNILERFSAQQFPDLHSELNLSSLELGDSALYFCASSPGGLASYNEQFFGPGTRLTVL.